The 14 T cell receptor beta chains below all came from one sample that was sequenced in a study of early T cells in non-severe SARS-CoV-2 infection. TCRdb re-called the 5' RACE reads with MiXCR, one entry per CDR3 protein. The data show about 40,000 distinct CDR3 sequences, with over 3.5% seen just once and 4.8% held by the top ten. The sequencing sample was made of whole blood. Receptors originate from an adult who was a healthcare worker with PCR-confirmed SARS-CoV-2 infection or an uninfected control (not recorded which).

In its sample, this clonotype was seen a few times. The rearrangement links TRBV2 to TRBJ1-2, with D perhaps matching TRBD1 (6 bases). CDR3 length: 12 amino acids. Germline CDR1 is SNHLY and CDR2 is FYNNEI. Trimming pared 1 base from V and 8 bases from J, leaving 8 bases between. CDR3 sequence (DNA): TGTGCCAGCAGTGAAGGCAGGGGCGGCTACACCTTC. Protein sequence: CASSEGRGGYTF. Together with reference TRBV2 and TRBJ1-2, the CDR3 gives the full variable domain: EPEVTQTPSHQVTQMGQEVILRCVPISNHLYFYWYRQILGQKVEFLVSFYNNEISEKSEIFDDQFSVERPDGSNFTLKIRSTKLEDSAMYFCASSEGRGGYTFGSGTRLTVV.

This clonotype turned up a few times. This sequence joins TRBV20-1 and TRBJ1-6; no clear D gene. The V gene's germline CDR1 is DFQATT and CDR2 SNEGSKA (reference sequence). The CDR3 consists of 15 residues. V shed 6 bases and J shed 0 bases, with 12 bases lying between them. CDR3 sequence (DNA): TGCAGTGCCGCTGACGAGAGCTCCTATAATTCACCCCTCCACTTT. Its translation: CSAADESSYNSPLHF.

In this sample, this clonotype turned up a few times. This chain joins TRBV3-1 and TRBJ1-1; TRBD1 agrees at 10 bases. This CDR3 is 16 amino acids long. J was trimmed by 1 base and V by 1 base; bases with no gene match: 3. Germline V gene sequence: CDR1 LGHDT, CDR2 YNNKEL (reference sequence). Here the CDR3 reads CASSQGDRGPNTEAFF. Here the CDR3 DNA reads TGTGCCAGCAGCCAAGGGGACAGGGGACCGAACACTGAAGCTTTCTTT.

This clonotype was seen ten or more times. The V gene is TRBV7-9, the J gene TRBJ2-7; 9 bases fit TRBD2. The CDR3 spans 15 residues. With 1 base clipped from V and 3 bases from J, the junction kept 4 bases outside the gene matches. The germline V gene encodes CDR1 SEHNR and CDR2 FQNEAQ (reference sequence). CDR3 amino acids: CASSLGLAGYYEQYF. As DNA, the CDR3 is TGTGCCAGCAGCTTAGGGCTAGCGGGGTACTACGAGCAGTACTTC.

In its sample, this clonotype was seen many times. The chain links TRBV11-2 to TRBJ1-2, with D hard to call. The CDR3 contains 15 residues. The germline V gene encodes CDR1 SGHAT and CDR2 FQNNGV. V lost 2 bases and J lost 3, with 13 bases in between. The CDR3 spells CASSLRAEADYGYTF. In DNA form, the CDR3 reads TGTGCCAGCAGCTTAAGGGCAGAGGCGGACTATGGCTACACCTTC.

In this sample, this clonotype turned up many times. The genes are TRBV7-9 and TRBJ1-1; no reliable D call. V gave up 5 bases and J gave up 4 bases, with 11 bases separating them. The CDR3 totals 13 residues. CDR1 is SEHNR and CDR2 is FQNEAQ in the germline V gene (reference sequence). CDR3 bases: TGTGCCAGCAGCGCGCTTGTGGGCACTGAAGCTTTCTTT. It specifies CASSALVGTEAFF. Full variable domain (missing parts from reference TRBV7-9 and TRBJ1-1): DTGVSQNPRHKITKRGQNVTFRCDPISEHNRLYWYRQTLGQGPEFLTYFQNEAQLEKSRLLSDRFSAERPKGSFSTLEIQRTEQGDSAMYLCASSALVGTEAFFGQGTRLTVV.

The chain links TRBV28 to TRBJ2-1; TRBD2 aligns across 12 bases. Unmatched junction bases numbered 13, after V lost 7 bases and J lost 9 bases. CDR1 is MDHEN and CDR2 is SYDVKM in the germline V gene. This CDR3 has 16 amino acids. The CDR3 region has the DNA TGTGCCAGCACCTGGACGGGACTAGCGGGTGGGATTGAGCAGTTCTTC. This translates into CASTWTGLAGGIEQFF.

This clonotype was observed at least ten times. V and J are TRBV4-3 and TRBJ2-7; the D gene is possibly TRBD2 (5 bases). The V end was cut by 10 bases, the J end by 0 bases, with 19 bases between. Germline V gives CDR1 LGHNA, CDR2 YSLEER. The CDR3 spans 15 residues. The CDR3 loop is CANPTPADSSYEQYF. The CDR3, as DNA: TGCGCCAACCCTACCCCGGCGGACTCCTCCTACGAGCAGTACTTC.

Ten or more counts support this clonotype. The chain uses TRBV6-1 and TRBJ2-3; no firm D call. The CDR3 has 15 residues. CDR1 and CDR2 (germline): MNHNS, SASEGT. V lost 8 bases to trimming and J lost 0 bases, with 15 bases between them. The CDR3 region has the DNA TGTGCCAGCTCCCGGCAGGCCGCTAGCACAGATACGCAGTATTTT. This gives the protein CASSRQAASTDTQYF.

This clonotype was picked up many times. The chain has TRBV25-1 and TRBJ2-5, with D hard to call. The V and J ends lost 2 bases and 2 bases respectively, with 9 bases between them. The germline gives CDR1 MGHDK, CDR2 SYGVNS. The CDR3 length is 14 residues. CDR3 amino acids: CASSETDGQETQYF. The CDR3 coding sequence is TGTGCCAGCAGTGAAACAGATGGGCAAGAGACCCAGTACTTC.

This clonotype has a handful of counts. This chain links TRBV3-1 with TRBJ2-1; weak D call: TRBD2 (6 bases). V shed 1 base and J shed 8 bases, with 15 bases lying between them. Germline CDR1 reads LGHDT; CDR2 reads YNNKEL (reference sequence). The CDR3 is 15 residues long. The CDR3 protein is CASSQGGASQDEQFF. CDR3 coding DNA: TGTGCCAGCAGCCAAGGCGGGGCTTCACAGGATGAGCAGTTCTTC.

The V and J genes are TRBV7-6 and TRBJ2-5; D perhaps matches TRBD2 (7 bases). Trimming removed 6 bases from V and 1 base from J, with 18 bases in between. CDR3 length: 16 residues. The germline V gene has CDR1 SGHVS and CDR2 FNYEAQ. This chain's CDR3 is CASSRRGAGTQETQYF. CDR3 nucleotide sequence: TGTGCCAGCAGTCGCCGGGGGGCGGGGACCCAAGAGACCCAGTACTTC. Drawing the rest from reference TRBV7-6 and TRBJ2-5, the complete variable domain is GAGVSQSPRYKVTKRGQDVALRCDPISGHVSLYWYRQALGQGPEFLTYFNYEAQQDKSGLPNDRFSAERPEGSISTLTIQRTEQRDSAMYRCASSRRGAGTQETQYFGPGTRLLVL.

In its sample, this clonotype was seen many times. The rearrangement joins TRBV16 to TRBJ2-2; D might be TRBD2 (6 bases). There are 16 residues in the CDR3. V shed 1 base and J shed 7 bases, with 16 bases lying between them. In germline, CDR1 is KGHSY, CDR2 FQNENV. CDR3 DNA sequence: TGTGCCAGCAGCCAATTTGTAGGCGGGACTGACGGGGAGCTGTTTTTT. Its protein is CASSQFVGGTDGELFF.

This clonotype appeared many times. The chain recombines TRBV5-1 with TRBJ2-3; TRBD1 matches at 7 bases. The J segment lost 2 bases and the V segment lost 0 bases, leaving 6 bases of the junction unmatched. Germline CDR1 SGHRS, CDR2 YFSETQ. This CDR3 is 16 amino acids long. In DNA, the CDR3 is TGCGCCAGCAGCTTGGTGGGCAGGGGGTACACAGATACGCAGTATTTT. Translation gives CASSLVGRGYTDTQYF.